The 13 T cell receptor beta chains below all came from one sample that was sequenced in a study of cytomegalovirus exposure and HLA in healthy donors. PCR employed 60 Vbeta and 13 Jbeta primers. This table comes from immunoSEQ multiplex PCR, and its TCRdb copy is limited to in-frame clones, with some not included. Among under 200,000 clones listed, roughly 80% were seen once. Sample: PBMCs. Receptor source: a man aged 30 to 39 in good health and CMV-seropositive.

V usage is TRBV7-3 and J usage is TRBJ2-1; 11 bases are a match to TRBD1. The CDR3 is 15 amino acids. Germline CDR1 SGHTA, CDR2 FQGTGA. Germline trimming cut 5 bases from V and 7 bases from J; bases unmatched to any gene: 7. CDR3 sequence (DNA): TGTGCCAGCAGCACCGGGACAGGGGGGTGGAATGAGCAGTTCTTC. It translates to CASSTGTGGWNEQFF.

The gene calls are TRBV2 and TRBJ2-7; a weak D match, TRBD1 (6 bases). V was cut by 7 bases and J by 4 bases, with 17 bases left in between. Germline V gene data show CDR1 as SNHLY and CDR2 as FYNNEI. This CDR3 has 14 residues. DNA of the CDR3: TGTGCCAGCACCGCCACTGGGGGCCGGTACGAGCAGTACTTC. Its translation: CASTATGGRYEQYF.

The chain uses TRBV19 and TRBJ1-5, with D possibly matching TRBD1 (6 bases). The V gene's germline CDR1 is LNHDA and CDR2 SQIVND (reference sequence). The CDR3 runs to 14 residues. V lost 3 bases and J 7 bases, leaving 13 bases between the germline ends. The DNA of the CDR3 is TGTGCCAGTAGTATGGGCACAGGGTGGCAGCCCCAGCATTTT. Amino acids: CASSMGTGWQPQHF. Variable domain in full (rest from reference TRBV19 and TRBJ1-5): DGGITQSPKYLFRKEGQNVTLSCEQNLNHDAMYWYRQDPGQGLRLIYYSQIVNDFQKGDIAEGYSVSREKKESFPLTVTSAQKNPTAFYLCASSMGTGWQPQHFGDGTRLSIL.

The J gene is TRBJ2-1, the V gene TRBV6-6; tentative D call: TRBD1 (6 bases). The CDR3 consists of 15 residues. The germline CDR1 and CDR2 sequences are MNHNY and SVGAGI (reference sequence). The V end was cut by 6 bases, the J end by 5 bases, with 17 bases between. The CDR3 spells CASSNPGHRNNEQFF. The CDR3 DNA reads TGTGCCAGCAGCAATCCGGGACATAGAAACAATGAGCAGTTCTTC.

The V gene is TRBV5-7, the J gene TRBJ1-4, with TRBD1 identical over 7 bases. TRBV5-7 is sorted into the ORF group, with uncertain function. The CDR3 is 14 amino acids. V gave up 1 base and J gave up 5 bases; unmatched junction bases: 2. The CDR3 loop reads CASSLTGENEKLFF. DNA of the CDR3: TGTGCCAGCAGCTTGACAGGGGAAAATGAAAAACTGTTTTTT.

This chain links TRBV4-1 with TRBJ2-3; no clear D gene. Germline-derived CDR1 and CDR2 are MGHRA and YSYEKL. The V end was cut by 2 bases, the J end by 2 bases, with 5 bases between. The CDR3 runs to 13 residues. The CDR3 sequence: CASSQINTDTQYF. The DNA of the CDR3 is TGCGCCAGCAGCCAAATTAACACAGATACGCAGTATTTT.

The chain links TRBV7-2 to TRBJ1-2; possible D gene TRBD1, 5 bases. Germline CDR1 reads SGHTA; CDR2 reads FQGNSA. V was trimmed by 2 bases and J by 4 bases, leaving 14 bases between them. There are 15 residues in the CDR3. The CDR3 spells CASSLSAGGIYGYTF. The DNA for the CDR3 is TGTGCCAGCAGCTTATCGGCGGGGGGAATCTATGGCTACACCTTC.

This clone was counted a few times. This chain links TRBV7-3 with TRBJ2-2, with TRBD2 identical over 8 bases. V dropped 5 bases and J dropped 6; count of bases not matched to a gene: 8. The CDR3 loop spans 15 amino acids. Germline V gives CDR1 SGHTA, CDR2 FQGTGA. The CDR3 region is CASSPPGGPSGELFF. CDR3 in DNA: TGTGCCAGCAGCCCTCCGGGGGGGCCTTCCGGGGAGCTGTTTTTT.

The chain is built from TRBV29-1 and TRBJ1-2; D is unresolved. V was shortened by 3 bases and J by 4 bases, with 6 bases between the two germline ends. Germline values: CDR1 SQVTM, CDR2 ANQGSEA. The CDR3 runs 11 residues. CDR3 residues: CSVDGSYGYTF. The CDR3 region has the DNA TGCAGCGTTGACGGGTCCTATGGCTACACCTTC. Based on the CDR3 plus reference TRBV29-1 and TRBJ1-2, the full variable domain is SAVISQKPSRDICQRGTSLTIQCQVDSQVTMMFWYRQQPGQSLTLIATANQGSEATYESGFVIDKFPISRPNLTFSTLTVSNMSPEDSSIYLCSVDGSYGYTFGSGTRLTVV.

This chain joins TRBV10-3 and TRBJ1-5, with 7 bases identical to TRBD1. The junction had 2 bases not matched to a gene; V was cut back by 9 bases and J by 0 bases. The length of the CDR3 is 13 residues. CDR1 is ENHRY, CDR2 SYGVKD, per germline. CDR3 sequence (DNA): TGTGCCATACAGGGGTATAGCAATCAGCCCCAGCATTTT. Translated: CAIQGYSNQPQHF.

The chain uses TRBV19 and TRBJ1-5; perhaps TRBD1 as D (5 bases). Germline V CDR1 and CDR2: LNHDA, SQIVND (reference sequence). V gave up 7 bases and J gave up 2 bases, with 9 bases separating them. CDR3 size: 13 residues. The CDR3 DNA is TGTGCCAGTACGGGGGAGGGCAATCAGCCCCAGCATTTT. Protein product: CASTGEGNQPQHF.

In this sample, this clone turned up a few times. The chain couples TRBV6-4 to TRBJ2-1, with 7 bases lining up with TRBD1. This CDR3 comprises 15 residues. Germline V CDR1 and CDR2: MRHNA, SNTAGT. Trimming took 5 bases from V and 2 from J; bases not matched to a gene: 6. CDR3 residues: CASSLTGDPYNEQFF. CDR3 DNA: TGTGCCAGCAGTCTTACAGGGGACCCCTACAATGAGCAGTTCTTC.

The chain carries TRBV7-9 and TRBJ2-5; 9 nucleotides match TRBD1. The CDR3 is made up of 15 amino acids. Germline trimming cut 1 base from V and 4 bases from J; bases unmatched to any gene: 4. Looked up from germline, CDR1 is SEHNR and CDR2 is FQNEAQ (reference sequence). The CDR3 spells CASSLGDRELETQYF. CDR3 bases: TGTGCCAGCAGCTTAGGGGACAGGGAATTAGAGACCCAGTACTTC.